The rows below give T cell receptor beta chains drawn from one sample of a study of identical twins. TCRdb independently ran MiXCR on the 5' RACE reads; one entry per CDR3 protein. The sample lists approximately 1.8 million distinct CDR3 sequences; less than 35% were seen once. Sequencing used cord blood. All receptors derive from a newborn girl in good health. CDR3s include the opening cysteine and the closing phenylalanine or tryptophan. D genes are given only for firm matches. Expanded clones get a size class; other rows say once, few or many, or leave the size out.

V	D	J	length	size	DNA	CDR3
TRBV6-1	.	TRBJ2-3	11	few	TGTGCCAGCAGTACCTGGGATACGCAGTATTTT	CASSTWDTQYF
TRBV5-1	.	TRBJ1-4	14	.	TGCGCCAGCAGCCCCGTCCGTTCTAATGAAAAACTGTTTTTT	CASSPVRSNEKLFF
TRBV5-1	TRBD1	TRBJ1-1	13	.	TGCGCCAGCAGCTGGGGACAGGGGAAAGGAGCTTTCTTT	CASSWGQGKGAFF
TRBV27	TRBD2	TRBJ2-7	16	once	TGTGCCAGCAAGGTCCACGGGACTAGCGGGTACAATGAGCAGTACTTC	CASKVHGTSGYNEQYF
TRBV7-2	.	TRBJ2-7	15	.	TGTGCCAGCAGCCGGAGTCAGCGCCACTCCTACGAGCAGTACTTC	CASSRSQRHSYEQYF
TRBV4-2	.	TRBJ2-7	12	many	TGTGCCAGCAGCCAAGGTAGTAGCGAGCAGTACTTC	CASSQGSSEQYF
TRBV29-1	.	TRBJ1-2	12	few	TGCAGCGTTGTGCCTGTAAACTATGGCTACACCTTC	CSVVPVNYGYTF
TRBV4-1	TRBD2	TRBJ2-1	16	.	TGCGCCAGCAGCCCCCTCCTAGCGGGGGGCGTATATGAGCAGTTCTTC	CASSPLLAGGVYEQFF
TRBV20-1	.	TRBJ1-4	14	few	TGCAGCCCGACCCGGAGGGGGATGAGGGAAAAACTGTTTTTT	CSPTRRGMREKLFF
TRBV7-2	.	TRBJ2-7	12	.	TGTGCCGGCTTGGGATACTCCTACGAGCAGTACTTC	CAGLGYSYEQYF
TRBV28	.	TRBJ2-4	19	few	TGTGCCAGCGCCCAAAGCCCCCTATTCGTTCGGGGGGCCAAAAACATTCAGTACTTC	CASAQSPLFVRGAKNIQYF
TRBV5-1	TRBD1	TRBJ1-5	13	.	TGCGCCAGCAGCAGGACAGGGAGAGAGCCCCAGCATTTT	CASSRTGREPQHF
TRBV10-3	TRBD2	TRBJ2-3	15	.	TGTGCCATCAAAGGGACTAGCGGGAGAACAGATACGCAGTATTTT	CAIKGTSGRTDTQYF
TRBV2	TRBD2	TRBJ2-1	16	few	TGTGCCAGCGGATACTTGGGCGGGAGGGTTTACAATGAGCAGTTCTTC	CASGYLGGRVYNEQFF
TRBV20-1	TRBD2	TRBJ2-1	13	.	TGCAGTGCTAGAGATCCGAGAAGCGGGAAGCAGTTCTTC	CSARDPRSGKQFF
TRBV5-4	.	TRBJ2-1	15	.	TGTGCCAGCAGCAACCAGGGGGGGGTTTACGATGAGCAGTTCTTC	CASSNQGGVYDEQFF
TRBV29-1	.	TRBJ2-5	13	.	TGCAGCGTTGACTTCGGGTACCAAGAGACCCAGTACTTC	CSVDFGYQETQYF
TRBV5-1	.	TRBJ2-3	15	.	TGCGCCAGCAGTCCAGGGGTCGAAACGACAGATACGCAGTATTTT	CASSPGVETTDTQYF
TRBV4-1	.	TRBJ2-3	15	.	TGCGCCAGCAGCCAAGGTCCGGACTACGCAGATACGCAGTATTTT	CASSQGPDYADTQYF
TRBV11-1	TRBD2	TRBJ2-3	14	few	TGTGCCAGCACCGGGGGGGAGCGAACAGATACGCAGTATTTT	CASTGGERTDTQYF
TRBV6-4	TRBD2	TRBJ2-1	15	.	TGTGCCAGCAGTGACTGGCTAGCGGGCTACAATGAGCAGTTCTTC	CASSDWLAGYNEQFF
TRBV20-1	.	TRBJ1-4	12	.	TGCAGTGCTGGGCTCGGGGATGAAAAACTGTTTTTT	CSAGLGDEKLFF
TRBV2	TRBD2	TRBJ2-1	17	once	TGTGCCAGCACCGGGACTAGCGGGGGGAGCTCCTACAATGAGCAGTTCTTC	CASTGTSGGSSYNEQFF
TRBV12-3/TRBV12-4	.	TRBJ2-3	11	many	TGTGCCAGCGGGAGACGGGATACGCAGTATTTT	CASGRRDTQYF
TRBV20-1	TRBD2	TRBJ2-7	15	.	TGCAGTGCCGAGGAGGGGACTAGCGGGAACAATGAGCAGTACTTC	CSAEEGTSGNNEQYF
TRBV5-1	.	TRBJ1-2	14	.	TGCGCCAGCAGCTGGGACGGGACTAACTATGGCTACACCTTC	CASSWDGTNYGYTF
TRBV6-5	.	TRBJ2-7	13	many	TGTGCCAGCAGTCAAGGACCCCCCGAGGCTCTGTACTTC	CASSQGPPEALYF
TRBV6-4	TRBD2	TRBJ2-1	15	.	TGTGCCAGCAGTGACTCCCTAGCGGGACGGAATGAGCTGTACTTC	CASSDSLAGRNELYF
TRBV15	.	TRBJ2-5	14	once	TGTGCCACCAGCAGAGATCGGGGTGCGGGAACGCAGTACTTC	CATSRDRGAGTQYF
TRBV7-9	TRBD2	TRBJ2-1	18	.	TGTGCCAGCAGCCGGGAGGGGCCACTAGCGGACTCCTACAATGAGCAGTTCTTC	CASSREGPLADSYNEQFF
TRBV10-3	.	TRBJ2-3	11	many	TGTGCCTCGGAGAGCACAGATACGCAGTATTTT	CASESTDTQYF
TRBV9	.	TRBJ1-2	12	many	TGTGCCAGCAGCGTATCAGGGCGAAGCTACACCTTC	CASSVSGRSYTF
TRBV12-3/TRBV12-4	.	TRBJ1-2	14	.	TGTGCCAGCACCGATCCTGGGGGAACCTATGGCTACACCTTC	CASTDPGGTYGYTF
TRBV27	TRBD2	TRBJ2-7	15	.	TGTGCCAGCAGTTTTAGACTAGCGCCCAACAATGAGCAGTACTTC	CASSFRLAPNNEQYF
TRBV20-1	.	TRBJ2-3	14	few	TGCAGTGCTAGAGGGGGGGGGCCCACAGATACGCAGTATTTT	CSARGGGPTDTQYF
TRBV12-3/TRBV12-4	.	TRBJ1-4	13	.	TGTGCCAGCAGCCGCGCAACTAATGAAAGACTGTTTTTT	CASSRATNERLFF
TRBV24-1	TRBD2	TRBJ2-1	12	.	TGTGCCATCCTAGCGGTCTACAATGAGCAGTTCTTC	CAILAVYNEQFF
TRBV4-2	.	TRBJ1-1	14	few	TGTGCCAGCAGCCAAGAAACAGTAAGGACTGAAGCTTTCTTT	CASSQETVRTEAFF
TRBV6-4	TRBD2	TRBJ2-1	16	.	TGTGCCAGCAGTCCATTGGGACTAGCGCTAAACAATGAGCAGTTCTTC	CASSPLGLALNNEQFF
TRBV29-1	.	TRBJ2-2	14	.	TGCAGCGGCTCGGGAGCCGCAAACACCGGGGAGCTGTTTTTT	CSGSGAANTGELFF
TRBV3-1	.	TRBJ2-6	17	few	TGTGCCAGCAGCCAAGGTGAGGAATACTCTGGGGCCAACGTCCTGACTTTC	CASSQGEEYSGANVLTF
TRBV6-1	TRBD1	TRBJ1-1	14	.	TGTGCCAGCAGTGAACGGCCAGGGGGACACGAAGCTTTCTTT	CASSERPGGHEAFF
TRBV12-3/TRBV12-4	.	TRBJ2-1	13	.	TGTGCCAGCAGTTTAGCGCGTATGGGTGAGCAGTTCTTC	CASSLARMGEQFF
TRBV6-6	.	TRBJ2-3	13	.	TGTCAGGCCGGTGGGGAGGGGGCAGATACGCAGTATTTT	CQAGGEGADTQYF
TRBV6-5	.	TRBJ2-7	15	.	TGTGCCAGCAGTGCCCTAAGTAGCTCCTACAATGAGCAGTACTTC	CASSALSSSYNEQYF
TRBV2	.	TRBJ2-5	10	.	TGTGCCAGCAGTGGTGAGGCCCAGTACTTC	CASSGEAQYF
TRBV3-1	.	TRBJ1-5	13	.	TGTGCCAGCAGCCAAGTGGAGAATCAGCCCCAGCATTTT	CASSQVENQPQHF
TRBV18	TRBD2	TRBJ2-5	19	.	TGTGCCAGCTCACCACTCCCCGCACTAGCGGGAGTCGGTAGAGAGACCCAGTACTTC	CASSPLPALAGVGRETQYF
TRBV20-1	.	TRBJ1-2	13	.	TGCAGTGCTAGTCAGACGGCAAGGGGGAACTACACCTTC	CSASQTARGNYTF
TRBV12-3/TRBV12-4	TRBD1	TRBJ2-5	14	.	TGTGCCAGCAGTTTACGGCAGGGGGCGAAGACCCAGTACTTC	CASSLRQGAKTQYF
TRBV12-3/TRBV12-4	.	TRBJ2-7	15	many	TGTGCCAGCAGTGTGCAGGCTCTTTATCCATACGAGCAGTACTTC	CASSVQALYPYEQYF
TRBV20-1	.	TRBJ1-5	11	.	TGCAGTGCTACCAAGGGACAGCCCCAGCATTTT	CSATKGQPQHF
TRBV12-3/TRBV12-4	TRBD1	TRBJ1-1	14	many	TGTGCCAGCCGAGACAGGGGAAGGAACACTGAAGCTTTCTTT	CASRDRGRNTEAFF